Below are 21 T cell receptor beta chains sequenced from a single sample in a study of control samples from healthy donors and cancer patients. Produced via immunoSEQ multiplex PCR; TCRdb's table is partial and in-frame only. The data hold 120,000 to 150,000 clones, with 80% to 95% observed a single time. The sample consisted of blood. The receptors were gathered from a man aged 25 to 40 in good health.

This chain uses TRBV10-3 with TRBJ2-7; 7 nucleotides match TRBD2. V trimming: 7 bases; J trimming: 3 bases; junction bases outside the gene matches: 9. CDR3 length equals 14 residues. Per the germline V gene, CDR1 is ENHRY and CDR2 is SYGVKD. The CDR3 nucleotides are TGTGCCATCAAAAACGGGACTATAAACTACGAGCAGTACTTC. Translated, it gives CAIKNGTINYEQYF.

The chain links TRBV2 to TRBJ1-5, with D perhaps TRBD1 (5 bases). Between the trimmed V and J ends, which lost 4 bases and 10 bases, there was a span of 14 bases. The CDR3 length is 13 residues. Per germline, CDR1 SNHLY and CDR2 FYNNEI. CDR3: CASSGGTLKPQHF. CDR3 DNA sequence: TGTGCCAGCAGTGGGGGGACCCTTAAACCCCAGCATTTT.

The V gene is TRBV30, the J gene TRBJ2-7; D perhaps matches TRBD2 (6 bases). The V and J ends lost 3 bases and 3 bases respectively, with 12 bases between them. This CDR3 contains 13 residues. CDR1 and CDR2 (germline): GTSNPN, SVGIG (reference sequence). CDR3 bases: TGTGCCTGGAGACGACGCGGGGACTACGAGCAGTACTTC. It yields the protein CAWRRRGDYEQYF.

The rearrangement links TRBV30 to TRBJ2-1; TRBD2 matches 10 bases. V trimming: 0 bases; J trimming: 3 bases; junction bases outside the gene matches: 11. The CDR3 is 18 residues long. The germline CDR1 and CDR2 sequences are GTSNPN and SVGIG (reference sequence). The CDR3 region is CAWSVRFSGRAYYNEQFF. The CDR3 coding sequence is TGTGCCTGGAGTGTAAGGTTCAGCGGGAGGGCCTACTACAATGAGCAGTTCTTC.

The chain recombines TRBV12-3 or TRBV12-4 with TRBJ2-1, with a weak D call TRBD2 (6 bases). V gave up 5 bases and J gave up 5 bases, with 10 bases separating them. This CDR3 is 13 amino acids long. The CDR3 region is CASSGDLNNEQFF. CDR3 sequence (DNA): TGTGCCAGCAGTGGGGACTTAAACAATGAGCAGTTCTTC.

The V call is TRBV27, the J call TRBJ1-6; TRBD1 might be the D (5 bases). V lost 6 bases to trimming and J lost 0 bases, with 15 bases between them. CDR1 is MNHEY and CDR2 is SMNVEV in the germline V gene (reference sequence). This CDR3 has 17 amino acids. DNA for the CDR3: TGTGCCAGCAGGCCGGGGGTTCTGAGCTCCTATAATTCACCCCTCCACTTT. This codes for CASRPGVLSSYNSPLHF.

CDR3 nucleotides: TGTGCCAGCAGCAAAGATAAAGGGCTGAGCTCCTACGAGCAGTACTTC. Protein sequence: CASSKDKGLSSYEQYF. The rearrangement joins TRBV21-1 to TRBJ2-7. TRBV21-1 is a documented pseudogene. The CDR3 is 16 residues long.

This clone was seen only once. The chain combines TRBV6-5 with TRBJ1-5, with a tentative D call TRBD1 (6 bases). From germline, CDR1 is MNHEY and CDR2 SVGAGI. This CDR3 is built from 15 residues. The CDR3 bases are TGTACCGTCGGCAGGGGAGGGGGTAGCAATCAGCCCCAGCATTTT. Translated: CTVGRGGGSNQPQHF.

The chain employs TRBV4-1 and TRBJ1-5; 7 nucleotides agree with TRBD1. The V gene end was trimmed by 2 bases and the J gene end by 9 bases; junction bases not matched to a gene: 13. The CDR3 is made up of 16 amino acids. Germline CDR1 and CDR2: MGHRA and YSYEKL. The CDR3: CASSQPGQAYYPPQHF. The CDR3 region has the DNA TGCGCCAGCAGCCAACCCGGACAGGCCTACTATCCGCCCCAGCATTTT.

This clone came up once. The chain has TRBV19 and TRBJ2-7, with 9 positions matching TRBD1. The trim removed 1 base at V and 6 bases at J, leaving 10 bases unmatched. In germline, CDR1 is LNHDA, CDR2 SQIVND (reference sequence). This CDR3 is 16 amino acids long. CDR3 coding DNA: TGTGCCAGTAGTATAGGGGACAGGGAGGCTGTAGGCGAGCAGTACTTC. The encoded protein is CASSIGDREAVGEQYF.

The chain carries TRBV28 and TRBJ2-1; D is undetermined. Germline V gene sequence: CDR1 MDHEN, CDR2 SYDVKM. The CDR3 runs to 12 residues. With 4 bases removed from V and 8 bases from J, the gap between germline ends came to 9 bases. The CDR3 nucleotides are TGTGCCAGCAGTTCAACTTCCCATGAGCAGTTCTTC. Protein product: CASSSTSHEQFF.

This clone was counted a few times. The chain couples TRBV4-2 to TRBJ2-1; 9 bases map to TRBD2. Germline-derived CDR1 and CDR2 are LGHNA and YNFKEQ. This CDR3 has 15 residues. The junction had 7 bases not matched to a gene; V was cut back by 4 bases and J by 6 bases. The CDR3 bases are TGTGCCAGCAGCCGTGTAGCGGGAGTACCCAATGAGCAGTTCTTC. Amino acid sequence: CASSRVAGVPNEQFF.

The genes are TRBV7-2 and TRBJ2-7; D not certain. CDR1 is SGHTA and CDR2 is FQGNSA in the germline V gene. Trimming took off 4 bases at V and 5 bases at J, with 18 bases between the two ends. This CDR3 comprises 15 residues. CDR3 DNA sequence: TGTGCCAGCAGCTCAGAAGATTCTAGGTACCACGAGCAGTACTTC. Translation: CASSSEDSRYHEQYF.

The rearrangement links TRBV27 to TRBJ2-7; TRBD1 aligns across 9 bases. This CDR3 spans 14 amino acids. J was trimmed by 4 bases and V by 3 bases; bases with no gene match: 4. The germline CDR1 and CDR2 sequences are MNHEY and SMNVEV (reference sequence). The CDR3 is CASSFHGQGYEQYF. DNA of the CDR3: TGTGCCAGCAGTTTCCACGGACAGGGGTACGAGCAGTACTTC.

The genes are TRBV4-2 and TRBJ2-7; 7 bases are a match to TRBD1. Germline trimming cut 1 base from V and 4 bases from J; bases unmatched to any gene: 13. In germline, CDR1 is LGHNA, CDR2 YNFKEQ. The CDR3 consists of 17 residues. The chain's CDR3 is CASSQGPGETGSYEQYF. CDR3 DNA sequence: TGTGCCAGCAGCCAAGGACCCGGTGAGACAGGGTCGTACGAGCAGTACTTC.

In this sample, this clone turned up a few times. This sequence joins TRBV29-1 and TRBJ1-2; D possibly corresponds to TRBD1 (6 bases). This CDR3 has 12 residues. The V and J ends lost 7 bases and 3 bases respectively, with 12 bases between them. Germline values: CDR1 SQVTM, CDR2 ANQGSEA. CDR3 in amino acids: CSALQGDYGYTF. The CDR3 DNA reads as TGCAGCGCGTTACAGGGAGACTATGGCTACACCTTC.

This chain joins TRBV11-2 and TRBJ2-1; D ambiguous. The germline V and J ends were trimmed by 0 bases and 2 bases, with 8 bases remaining between them. Germline V lookup: CDR1 SGHAT, CDR2 FQNNGV. The length of the CDR3 is 15 residues. CDR3: CASSLEGIPYNEQFF. The CDR3 DNA reads TGTGCCAGCAGCTTAGAGGGGATCCCCTACAATGAGCAGTTCTTC.

The chain is built from TRBV2 and TRBJ2-1; 12 bases line up with TRBD2. The CDR3 is 14 residues long. CDR1 and CDR2 from the germline V gene are SNHLY and FYNNEI. V shed 3 bases and J 12 bases; nucleotides not matched to a gene: 6. The CDR3 is CASSEPSSGRGQFF. The CDR3 bases are TGTGCCAGCAGTGAGCCGTCTAGCGGGAGGGGGCAGTTCTTC.

The V and J genes are TRBV30 and TRBJ2-3; maybe TRBD1 (6 bases). The CDR3 extends over 12 amino acids. Germline lookup yields CDR1 GTSNPN and CDR2 SVGIG (reference sequence). Trimming stripped 5 bases from V and 1 base from J, with 7 bases between. CDR3 region: CAWAGGTDTQYF. Here the CDR3 DNA reads TGTGCCTGGGCAGGGGGCACAGATACGCAGTATTTT.

The chain employs TRBV11-2 and TRBJ1-3, with D unclear. The V end lost 1 base, the J end lost 0 bases, and 10 bases lay between the germline ends. The CDR3 is 16 residues long. The V gene's germline CDR1 is SGHAT and CDR2 FQNNGV. In DNA form, the CDR3 reads TGTGCCAGCAGCTTAGGCGCACAGACCTCTGGAAACACCATATATTTT. It encodes CASSLGAQTSGNTIYF.

The chain employs TRBV2 and TRBJ1-6, with D possibly being TRBD1 (5 bases). The CDR3 runs 15 residues. The V and J ends lost 2 bases and 1 base respectively, with 6 bases between them. Per the germline V gene, CDR1 is SNHLY and CDR2 is FYNNEI. The CDR3 here is CASSERGSYNSPLHF. The CDR3 coding sequence is TGTGCCAGCAGTGAAAGGGGATCCTATAATTCACCCCTCCACTTT.